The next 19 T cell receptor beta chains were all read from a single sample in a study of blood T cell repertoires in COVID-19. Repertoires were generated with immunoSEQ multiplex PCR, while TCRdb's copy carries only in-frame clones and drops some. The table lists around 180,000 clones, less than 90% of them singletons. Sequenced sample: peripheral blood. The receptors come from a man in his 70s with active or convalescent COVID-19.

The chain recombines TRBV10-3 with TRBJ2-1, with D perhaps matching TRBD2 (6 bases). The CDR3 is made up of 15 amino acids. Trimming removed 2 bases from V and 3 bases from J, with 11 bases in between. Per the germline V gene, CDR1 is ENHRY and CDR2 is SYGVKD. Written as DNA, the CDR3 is TGTGCCATCAGTGAGGAAGCGGGCCACTACAATGAGCAGTTCTTC. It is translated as CAISEEAGHYNEQFF.

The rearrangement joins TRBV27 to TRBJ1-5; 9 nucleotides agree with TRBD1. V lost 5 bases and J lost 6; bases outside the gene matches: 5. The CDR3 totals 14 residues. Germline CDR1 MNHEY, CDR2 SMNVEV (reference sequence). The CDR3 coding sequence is TGTGCCAGCAGTCTGGCGACAGGGGGTCAGCCCCAGCATTTT. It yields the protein CASSLATGGQPQHF.

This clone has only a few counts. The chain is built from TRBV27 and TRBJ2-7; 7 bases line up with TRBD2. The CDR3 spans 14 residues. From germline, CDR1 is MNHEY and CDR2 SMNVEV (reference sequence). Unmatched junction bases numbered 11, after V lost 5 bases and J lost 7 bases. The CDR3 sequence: CASSTSSGQGEQYF. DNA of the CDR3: TGTGCCAGCAGTACTTCTAGCGGCCAAGGAGAGCAGTACTTC.

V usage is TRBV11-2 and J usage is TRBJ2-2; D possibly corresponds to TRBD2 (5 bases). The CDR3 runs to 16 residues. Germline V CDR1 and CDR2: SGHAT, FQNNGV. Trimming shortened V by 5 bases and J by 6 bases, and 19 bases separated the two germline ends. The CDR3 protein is CASSRRERNRAGELFF. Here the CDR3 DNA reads TGTGCCAGCAGCCGACGTGAGCGGAATAGGGCCGGGGAGCTGTTTTTT.

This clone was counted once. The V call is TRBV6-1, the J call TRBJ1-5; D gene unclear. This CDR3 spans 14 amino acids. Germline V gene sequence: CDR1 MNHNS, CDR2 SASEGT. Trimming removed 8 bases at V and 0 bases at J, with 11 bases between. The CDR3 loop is CASSNINSNQPQHF. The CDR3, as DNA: TGTGCCAGCTCGAACATTAATAGCAATCAGCCCCAGCATTTT.

CDR3 nucleotides: TGTGCCAGCAGTTCTGACAGAAATTCACCCCTCCACTTT. This codes for CASSSDRNSPLHF. The chain links TRBV6-2 or TRBV6-3 to TRBJ1-6, with a tentative D call TRBD1 (5 bases). Trimming took off 4 bases at V and 7 bases at J, with 8 bases between the two ends. CDR1 and CDR2 from the germline V gene are MNHEY and SVGEGT. The CDR3 spans 13 residues.

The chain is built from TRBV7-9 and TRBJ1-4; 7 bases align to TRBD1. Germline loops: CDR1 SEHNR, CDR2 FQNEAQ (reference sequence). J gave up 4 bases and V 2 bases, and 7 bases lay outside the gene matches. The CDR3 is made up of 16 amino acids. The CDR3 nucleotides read TGTGCCAGCAGCTTACAGGGACAGCTTAGTAATGAAAAACTGTTTTTT. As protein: CASSLQGQLSNEKLFF.

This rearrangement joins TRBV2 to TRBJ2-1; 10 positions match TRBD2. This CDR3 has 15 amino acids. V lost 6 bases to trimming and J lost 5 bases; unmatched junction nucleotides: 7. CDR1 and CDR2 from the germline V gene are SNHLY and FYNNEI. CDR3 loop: CASRELAGLNNEQFF. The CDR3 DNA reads TGTGCCAGCAGAGAACTAGCGGGGCTCAACAATGAGCAGTTCTTC.

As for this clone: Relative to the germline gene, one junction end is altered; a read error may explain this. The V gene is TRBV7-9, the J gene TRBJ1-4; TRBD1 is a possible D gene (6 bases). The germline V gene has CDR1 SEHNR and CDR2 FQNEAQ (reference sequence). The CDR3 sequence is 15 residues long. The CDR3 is CASSPGGTTNEKLFF. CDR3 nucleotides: TGTGCCAGCAGCCCCGGGGGGACAACGAATGAAAAACTGTTTTTT.

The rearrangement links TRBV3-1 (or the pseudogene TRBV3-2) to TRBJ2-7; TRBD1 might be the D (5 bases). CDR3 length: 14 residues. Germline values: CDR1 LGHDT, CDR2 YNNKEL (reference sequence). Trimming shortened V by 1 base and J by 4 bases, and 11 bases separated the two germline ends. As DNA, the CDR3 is TGTGCCAGCAGCCAAGGACAGTATGATTACGAGCAGTACTTC. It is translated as CASSQGQYDYEQYF.

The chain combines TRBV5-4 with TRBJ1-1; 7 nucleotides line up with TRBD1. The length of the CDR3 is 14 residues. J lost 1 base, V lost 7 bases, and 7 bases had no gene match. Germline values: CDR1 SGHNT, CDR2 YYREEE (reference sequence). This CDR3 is CASGSTGKNTEAFF. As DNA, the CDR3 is TGTGCCAGCGGATCGACAGGGAAGAACACTGAAGCTTTCTTT.

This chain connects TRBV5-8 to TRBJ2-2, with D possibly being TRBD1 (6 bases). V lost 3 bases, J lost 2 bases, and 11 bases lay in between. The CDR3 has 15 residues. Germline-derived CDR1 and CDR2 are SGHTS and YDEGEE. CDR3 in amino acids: CASSYYRANTGELFF. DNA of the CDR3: TGTGCCAGCAGCTACTACAGGGCCAACACCGGGGAGCTGTTTTTT.

CDR3 protein: CASSPFRGQGQPQHF. DNA of the CDR3: TGTGCCAGCTCACCATTCAGGGGCCAGGGTCAGCCCCAGCATTTT. The gene calls are TRBV18 and TRBJ1-5; D may be TRBD1 (6 bases). The CDR3 contains 15 residues. The V and J ends lost 2 bases and 6 bases respectively, with 14 bases between them. The germline V gene has CDR1 KGHSH and CDR2 LQKENI.

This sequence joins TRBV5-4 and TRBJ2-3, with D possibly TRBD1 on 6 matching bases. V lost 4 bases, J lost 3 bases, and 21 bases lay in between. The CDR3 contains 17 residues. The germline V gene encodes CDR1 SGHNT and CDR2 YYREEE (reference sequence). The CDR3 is CASSKRITGFRTDTQYF. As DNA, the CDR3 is TGTGCCAGCAGCAAGCGAATAACAGGGTTTCGTACAGATACGCAGTATTTT.

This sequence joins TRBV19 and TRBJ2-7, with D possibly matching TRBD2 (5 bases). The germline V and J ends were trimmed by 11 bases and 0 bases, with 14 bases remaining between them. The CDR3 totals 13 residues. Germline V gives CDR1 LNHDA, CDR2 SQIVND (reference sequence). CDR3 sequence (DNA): TGTGCCTCCCGCGGACTGTTCTCCTACGAGCAGTACTTC. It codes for CASRGLFSYEQYF.

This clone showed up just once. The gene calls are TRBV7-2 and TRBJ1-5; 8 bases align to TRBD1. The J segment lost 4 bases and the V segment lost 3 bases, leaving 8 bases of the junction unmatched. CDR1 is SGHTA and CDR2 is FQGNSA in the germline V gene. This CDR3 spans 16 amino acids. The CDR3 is CASSFTGTGFNQPQHF. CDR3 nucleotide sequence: TGTGCCAGCAGCTTCACCGGGACAGGCTTTAATCAGCCCCAGCATTTT.

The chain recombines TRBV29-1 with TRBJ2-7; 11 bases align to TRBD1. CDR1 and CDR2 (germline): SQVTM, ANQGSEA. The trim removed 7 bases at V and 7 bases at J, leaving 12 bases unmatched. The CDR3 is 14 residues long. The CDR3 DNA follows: TGCAGCGGGTCCGGGACAGGGGGTAGTGTGGAGCAGTACTTC. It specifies CSGSGTGGSVEQYF.

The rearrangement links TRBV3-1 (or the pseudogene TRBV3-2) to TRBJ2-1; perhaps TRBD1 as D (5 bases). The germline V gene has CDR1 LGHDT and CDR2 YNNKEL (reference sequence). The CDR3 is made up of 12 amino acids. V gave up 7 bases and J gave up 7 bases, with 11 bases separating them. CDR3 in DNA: TGTGCCAGCACTTGGGGCCCGAATGAGCAGTTCTTC. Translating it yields CASTWGPNEQFF.

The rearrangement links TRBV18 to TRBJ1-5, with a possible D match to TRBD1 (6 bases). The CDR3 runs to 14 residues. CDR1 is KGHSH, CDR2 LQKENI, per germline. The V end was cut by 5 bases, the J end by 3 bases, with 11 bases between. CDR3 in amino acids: CASSMAGDNQPQHF. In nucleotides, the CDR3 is TGTGCCAGCTCAATGGCAGGGGACAATCAGCCCCAGCATTTT.